The 4 T cell receptor beta chains given below trace back to one sample, sequenced in a study of T cells in Graves' hyperthyroidism and ophthalmopathy. Authors of the study amplified TCR beta CDR3 regions from RNA transcripts. TCR CDR3 underwent first-round RT-PCR with the HTBI primer set. From the multiplex PCR reads, TCRdb called clonotypes with MiXCR, one entry per CDR3 protein. Seen here are hundreds of thousands of distinct CDR3 sequences, around a sixth observed once, and the top ten hold over 15%. The sample consisted of blood. These receptors came from a woman in her forties or fifties with Graves' hyperthyroidism that later progressed to Graves' ophthalmopathy.

This clonotype occurred a few times. This chain's CDR3 is CASKTPGGPGNEQFF. CDR3 DNA: TGTGCCAGCAAAACCCCGGGGGGGCCTGGCAATGAGCAGTTCTTC. J is TRBJ2-1 and V is TRBV2, with 8 bases that match TRBD2. V trimming: 7 bases; J trimming: 6 bases; junction bases outside the gene matches: 11. The CDR3 is made up of 15 amino acids. Germline-derived CDR1 and CDR2 are SNHLY and FYNNEI.

This clonotype was counted ten times or more. The V and J genes are TRBV9 and TRBJ1-2, with D perhaps matching TRBD1 (6 bases). This CDR3 has 13 amino acids. CDR1 is SGDLS and CDR2 is YYNGEE in the germline V gene. Trimming pared 0 bases from V and 3 bases from J, leaving 6 bases between. DNA for the CDR3: TGTGCCAGCAGCGTAGCAGGGGACTATGGCTACACCTTC. It encodes CASSVAGDYGYTF. Variable domain in full (rest from reference TRBV9 and TRBJ1-2): DSGVTQTPKHLITATGQRVTLRCSPRSGDLSVYWYQQSLDQGLQFLIQYYNGEERAKGNILERFSAQQFPDLHSELNLSSLELGDSALYFCASSVAGDYGYTFGSGTRLTVV.

This chain links TRBV2 with TRBJ2-1, with 10 bases identical to TRBD2. V was pared by 6 bases and J by 9 bases, with 8 bases of the junction left unmatched. Germline V gene lookup returns CDR1 SNHLY and CDR2 FYNNEI. The CDR3 spans 14 residues. CDR3: CASRAGGPSFEQFF. The CDR3 DNA follows: TGTGCCAGCAGAGCGGGGGGGCCGTCATTTGAGCAGTTCTTC.

In its sample, this clonotype was seen many times. This sequence joins TRBV3-1 and TRBJ2-1, with 8 bases lining up with TRBD1. The ends lost 7 bases at V and 5 bases at J; junction bases unmatched: 7. This CDR3 spans 14 amino acids. CDR1 is LGHDT, CDR2 YNNKEL, per germline (reference sequence). This chain's CDR3 is CASKGRQGNNEQFF. The CDR3 region has the DNA TGTGCCAGCAAAGGAAGACAGGGGAACAATGAGCAGTTCTTC.